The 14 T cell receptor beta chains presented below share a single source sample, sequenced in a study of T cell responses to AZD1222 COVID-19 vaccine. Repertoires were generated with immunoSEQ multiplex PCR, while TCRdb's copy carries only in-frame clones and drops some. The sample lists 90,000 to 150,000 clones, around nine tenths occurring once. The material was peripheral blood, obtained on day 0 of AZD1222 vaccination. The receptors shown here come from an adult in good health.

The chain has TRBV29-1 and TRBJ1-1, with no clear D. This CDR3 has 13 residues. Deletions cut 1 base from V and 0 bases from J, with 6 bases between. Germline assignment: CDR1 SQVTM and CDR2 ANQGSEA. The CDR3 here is CSVEGGMNTEAFF. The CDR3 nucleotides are TGCAGCGTTGAAGGCGGAATGAACACTGAAGCTTTCTTT.

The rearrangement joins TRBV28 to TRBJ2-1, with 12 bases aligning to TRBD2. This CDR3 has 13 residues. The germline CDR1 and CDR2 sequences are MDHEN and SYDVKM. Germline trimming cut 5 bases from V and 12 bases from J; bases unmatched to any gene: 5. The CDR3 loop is CASSRGLAGPQFF. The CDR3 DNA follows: TGTGCCAGCAGTCGAGGACTAGCGGGACCGCAGTTCTTC.

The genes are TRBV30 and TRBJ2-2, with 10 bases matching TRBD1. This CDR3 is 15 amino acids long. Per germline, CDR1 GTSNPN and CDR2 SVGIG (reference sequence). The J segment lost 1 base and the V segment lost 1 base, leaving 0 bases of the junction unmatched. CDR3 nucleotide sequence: TGTGCCTGGAGTGGGGACAGGGGGAACACCGGGGAGCTGTTTTTT. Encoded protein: CAWSGDRGNTGELFF.

The CDR3 DNA reads TGTGCCTTCCCGGGACTAGCGGGTTCAGATACGCAGTATTTT. Protein sequence: CAFPGLAGSDTQYF. The chain links TRBV30 to TRBJ2-3; 12 bases are a match to TRBD2. Germline assignment: CDR1 GTSNPN and CDR2 SVGIG (reference sequence). The ends lost 7 bases at V and 4 bases at J; junction bases unmatched: 6. The CDR3 totals 14 residues.

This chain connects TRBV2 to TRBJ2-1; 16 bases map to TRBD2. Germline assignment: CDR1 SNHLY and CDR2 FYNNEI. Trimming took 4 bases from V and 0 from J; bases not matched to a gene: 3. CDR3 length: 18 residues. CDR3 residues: CASSGGLAGGPSYNEQFF. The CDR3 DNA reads TGTGCCAGCAGTGGGGGACTAGCGGGAGGGCCCTCCTACAATGAGCAGTTCTTC.

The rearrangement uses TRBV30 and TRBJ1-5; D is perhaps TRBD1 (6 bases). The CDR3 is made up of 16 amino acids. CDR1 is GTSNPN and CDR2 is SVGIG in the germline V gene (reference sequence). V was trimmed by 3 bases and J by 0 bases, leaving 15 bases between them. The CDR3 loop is CAWSDPGQPSNQPQHF. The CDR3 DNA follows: TGTGCCTGGAGCGACCCCGGACAGCCTAGCAATCAGCCCCAGCATTTT.

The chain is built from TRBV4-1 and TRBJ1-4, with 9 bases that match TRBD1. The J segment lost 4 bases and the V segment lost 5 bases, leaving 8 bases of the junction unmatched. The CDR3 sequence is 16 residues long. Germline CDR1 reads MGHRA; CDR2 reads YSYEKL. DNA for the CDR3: TGCGCCAGCAGCGGACCCACAGGGGGCCGTAATGAAAAACTGTTTTTT. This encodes CASSGPTGGRNEKLFF.

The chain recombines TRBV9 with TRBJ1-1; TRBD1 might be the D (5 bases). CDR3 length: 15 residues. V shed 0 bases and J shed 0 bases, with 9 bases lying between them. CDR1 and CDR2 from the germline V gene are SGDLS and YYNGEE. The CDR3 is CASSVVDSVNTEAFF. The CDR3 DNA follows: TGTGCCAGCAGCGTAGTTGACAGTGTGAACACTGAAGCTTTCTTT.

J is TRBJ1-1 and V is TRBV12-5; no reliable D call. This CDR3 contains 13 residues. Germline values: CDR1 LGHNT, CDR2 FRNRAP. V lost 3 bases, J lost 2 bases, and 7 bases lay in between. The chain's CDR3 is CASGLGGNTEAFF. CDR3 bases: TGTGCTAGTGGTTTAGGCGGCAACACTGAAGCTTTCTTT. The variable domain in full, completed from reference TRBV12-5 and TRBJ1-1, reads DARVTQTPRHKVTEMGQEVTMRCQPILGHNTVFWYRQTMMQGLELLAYFRNRAPLDDSGMPKDRFSAEMPDATLATLKIQPSEPRDSAVYFCASGLGGNTEAFFGQGTRLTVV.

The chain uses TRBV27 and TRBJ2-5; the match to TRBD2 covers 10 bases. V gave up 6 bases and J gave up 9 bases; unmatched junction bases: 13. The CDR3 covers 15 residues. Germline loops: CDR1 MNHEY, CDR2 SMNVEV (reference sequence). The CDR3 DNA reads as TGTGCCAGCAGGAATAGCGGGGGGATCACAGGGGCCCAGTACTTC. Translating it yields CASRNSGGITGAQYF.

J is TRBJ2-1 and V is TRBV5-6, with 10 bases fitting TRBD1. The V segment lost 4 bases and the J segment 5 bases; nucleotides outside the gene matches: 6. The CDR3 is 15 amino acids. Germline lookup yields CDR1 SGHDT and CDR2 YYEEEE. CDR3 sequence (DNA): TGTGCCAGCAGCACAGACAGGGGGCTCCACAATGAGCAGTTCTTC. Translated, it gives CASSTDRGLHNEQFF.

The CDR3 nucleotides read TGTGCCAGTGGCGGCAGAGCAACTAATGAAAAACTGTTTTTT. This translates into CASGGRATNEKLFF. This chain uses TRBV19 with TRBJ1-4, with unresolved D. The CDR3 has 14 residues. Germline loops: CDR1 LNHDA, CDR2 SQIVND (reference sequence). Trimming shortened V by 8 bases and J by 0 bases, and 10 bases separated the two germline ends.

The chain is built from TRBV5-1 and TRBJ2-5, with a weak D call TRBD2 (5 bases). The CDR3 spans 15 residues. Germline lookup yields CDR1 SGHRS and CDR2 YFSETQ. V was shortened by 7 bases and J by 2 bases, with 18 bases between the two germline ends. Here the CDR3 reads CASGSLGADQETQYF. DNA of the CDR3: TGCGCCAGCGGGAGCCTTGGCGCAGATCAAGAGACCCAGTACTTC.

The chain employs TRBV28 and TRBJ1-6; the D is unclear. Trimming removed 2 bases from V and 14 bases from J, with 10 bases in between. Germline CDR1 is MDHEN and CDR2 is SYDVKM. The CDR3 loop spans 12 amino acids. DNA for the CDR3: TGTGCCAGCAGTTTACCTCTGGGGTCCCTCCACTTT. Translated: CASSLPLGSLHF.